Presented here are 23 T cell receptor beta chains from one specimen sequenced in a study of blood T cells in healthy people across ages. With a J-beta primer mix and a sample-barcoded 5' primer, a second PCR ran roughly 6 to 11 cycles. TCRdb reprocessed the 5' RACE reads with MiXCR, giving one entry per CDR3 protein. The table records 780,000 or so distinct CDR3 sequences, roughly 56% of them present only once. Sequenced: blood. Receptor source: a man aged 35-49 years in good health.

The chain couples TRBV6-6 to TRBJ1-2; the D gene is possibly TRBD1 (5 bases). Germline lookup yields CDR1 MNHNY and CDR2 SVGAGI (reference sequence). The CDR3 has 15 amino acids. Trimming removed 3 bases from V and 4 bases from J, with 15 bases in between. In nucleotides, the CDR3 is TGTGCCAGCAGTTATTCGACAGCTGATGTCTATGGCTACACCTTC. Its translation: CASSYSTADVYGYTF.

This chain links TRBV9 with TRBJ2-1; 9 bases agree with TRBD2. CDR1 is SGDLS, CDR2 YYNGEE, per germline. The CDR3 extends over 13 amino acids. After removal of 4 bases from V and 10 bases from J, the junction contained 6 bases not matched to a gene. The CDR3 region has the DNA TGTGCCAGCAGCTTGGGACTAGCCCGAGAGCAGTTCTTC. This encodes CASSLGLAREQFF.

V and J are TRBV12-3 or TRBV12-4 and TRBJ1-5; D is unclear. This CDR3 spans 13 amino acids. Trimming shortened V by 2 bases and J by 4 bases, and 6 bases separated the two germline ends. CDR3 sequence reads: CASSLNENQPQHF. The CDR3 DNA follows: TGTGCCAGCAGTTTAAATGAGAATCAGCCCCAGCATTTT.

CDR3: CASSQGKLRDTLLGANVLTF. In DNA form, the CDR3 reads TGTGCCAGCAGCCAGGGGAAGCTCCGGGACACCTTGCTTGGGGCCAACGTCCTGACTTTC. This chain connects TRBV14 to TRBJ2-6; possibly TRBD1 for D (6 bases). Germline V gene lookup returns CDR1 SGHDN and CDR2 FVKESK. V lost 3 bases, J lost 3 bases, and 24 bases lay in between. This CDR3 contains 20 residues.

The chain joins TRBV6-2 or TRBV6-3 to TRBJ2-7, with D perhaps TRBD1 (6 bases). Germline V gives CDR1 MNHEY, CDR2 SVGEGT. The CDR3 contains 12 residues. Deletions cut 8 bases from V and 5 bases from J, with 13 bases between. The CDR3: CASGQGFHEQYF. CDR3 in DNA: TGTGCCAGCGGCCAGGGGTTCCACGAGCAGTACTTC.

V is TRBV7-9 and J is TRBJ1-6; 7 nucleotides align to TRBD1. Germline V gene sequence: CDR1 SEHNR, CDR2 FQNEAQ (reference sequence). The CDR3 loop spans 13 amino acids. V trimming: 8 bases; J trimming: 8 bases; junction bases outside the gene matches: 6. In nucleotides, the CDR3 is TGTGCCAGCGTGGAGACAGGGTATTCACCCCTCCACTTT. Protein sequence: CASVETGYSPLHF.

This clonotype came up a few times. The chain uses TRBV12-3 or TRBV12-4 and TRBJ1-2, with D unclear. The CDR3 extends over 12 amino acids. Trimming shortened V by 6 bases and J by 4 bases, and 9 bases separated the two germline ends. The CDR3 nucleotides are TGTGCCAGCAGCCGAGAAAGCTATGGCTACACCTTC. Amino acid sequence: CASSRESYGYTF.

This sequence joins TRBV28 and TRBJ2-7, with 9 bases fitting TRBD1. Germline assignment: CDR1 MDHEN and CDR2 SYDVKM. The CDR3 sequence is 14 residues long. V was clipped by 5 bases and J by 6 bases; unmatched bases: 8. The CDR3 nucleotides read TGTGCCAGCAGTCTTTCGGGACAGGGACCCGAGCAGTACTTC. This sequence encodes CASSLSGQGPEQYF.

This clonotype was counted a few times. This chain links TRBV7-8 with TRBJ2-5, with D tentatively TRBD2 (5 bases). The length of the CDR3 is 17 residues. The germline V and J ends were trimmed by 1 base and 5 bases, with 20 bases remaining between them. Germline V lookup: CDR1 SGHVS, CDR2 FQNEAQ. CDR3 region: CASSLVVGSFREETQYF. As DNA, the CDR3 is TGTGCCAGCAGCTTAGTAGTTGGGAGTTTCAGAGAGGAGACCCAGTACTTC.

CDR3 DNA sequence: TGCAGTGCTAGTACGACAGGGGGGGAATGGACTGAAGCTTTCTTT. Translating gives CSASTTGGEWTEAFF. The chain carries TRBV20-1 and TRBJ1-1; 9 nucleotides agree with TRBD1. The V and J ends lost 3 bases and 5 bases, in that order; junction bases with no gene match: 10. The germline CDR1 and CDR2 sequences are DFQATT and SNEGSKA (reference sequence). This CDR3 contains 15 residues.

CDR3 amino acids: CATSDPTGNQPQHF. In DNA form, the CDR3 reads TGTGCCACCAGTGACCCAACAGGGAATCAGCCCCAGCATTTT. The chain has TRBV24-1 and TRBJ1-5; D perhaps matches TRBD1 (6 bases). Germline V gene lookup returns CDR1 KGHDR and CDR2 SFDVKD. Between the trimmed V and J ends, which lost 4 bases and 4 bases, there was a span of 10 bases. This CDR3 has 14 amino acids.

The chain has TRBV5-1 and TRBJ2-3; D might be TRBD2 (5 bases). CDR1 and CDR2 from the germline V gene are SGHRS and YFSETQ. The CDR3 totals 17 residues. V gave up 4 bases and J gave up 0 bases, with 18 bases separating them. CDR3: CASSPRRETTSTDTQYF. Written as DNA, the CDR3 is TGCGCCAGCAGCCCAAGACGGGAAACGACTAGCACAGATACGCAGTATTTT.

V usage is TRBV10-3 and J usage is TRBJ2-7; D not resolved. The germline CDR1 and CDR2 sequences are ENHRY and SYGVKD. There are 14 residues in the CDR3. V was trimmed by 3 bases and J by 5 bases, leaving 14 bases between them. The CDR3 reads CAISDSQQGHEQYF. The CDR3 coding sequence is TGTGCCATCAGTGACTCCCAACAAGGGCACGAGCAGTACTTC.

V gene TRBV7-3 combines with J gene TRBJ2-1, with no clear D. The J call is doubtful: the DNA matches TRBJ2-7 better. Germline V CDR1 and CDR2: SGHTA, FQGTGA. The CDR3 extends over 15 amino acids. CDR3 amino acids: CASSQGAASYNEQYF. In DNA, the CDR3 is TGTGCCAGCAGCCAAGGAGCAGCCTCCTACAATGAGCAGTACTTC.

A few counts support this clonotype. The CDR3 DNA is TGTGCCAGCAGACGTAGCGGGACCGACTACGAGCAGTACTTC. Encoded protein: CASRRSGTDYEQYF. This rearrangement joins TRBV12-3 or TRBV12-4 to TRBJ2-7; 8 nucleotides agree with TRBD2. V shed 6 bases, J shed 3 bases, and the junction held 7 bases outside the gene matches. CDR3 length: 14 residues.

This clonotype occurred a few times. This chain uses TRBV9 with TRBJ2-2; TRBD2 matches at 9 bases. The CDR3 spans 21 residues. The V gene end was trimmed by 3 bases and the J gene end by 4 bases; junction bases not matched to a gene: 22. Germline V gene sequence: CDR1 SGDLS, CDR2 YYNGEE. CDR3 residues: CASSERESPVAGAVGTGELFF. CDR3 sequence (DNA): TGTGCCAGCAGCGAGAGGGAGTCCCCGGTAGCGGGAGCCGTTGGCACCGGGGAGCTGTTTTTT.

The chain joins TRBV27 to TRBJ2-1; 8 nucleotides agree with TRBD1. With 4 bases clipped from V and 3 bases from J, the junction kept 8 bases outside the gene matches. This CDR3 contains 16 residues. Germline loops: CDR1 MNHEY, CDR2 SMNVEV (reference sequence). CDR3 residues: CASSSSRDRGYNEQFF. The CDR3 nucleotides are TGTGCCAGCAGTTCATCCCGCGACAGGGGCTACAATGAGCAGTTCTTC.

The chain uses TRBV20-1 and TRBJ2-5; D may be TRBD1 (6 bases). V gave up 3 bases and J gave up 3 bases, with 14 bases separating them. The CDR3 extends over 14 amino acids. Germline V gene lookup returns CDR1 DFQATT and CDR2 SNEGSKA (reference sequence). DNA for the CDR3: TGCAGTGCTAGCCCAATGACAGGAAAAGAGACCCAGTACTTC. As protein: CSASPMTGKETQYF.

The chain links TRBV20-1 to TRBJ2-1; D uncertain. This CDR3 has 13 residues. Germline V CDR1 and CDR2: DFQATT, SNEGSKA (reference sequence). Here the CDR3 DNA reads TGCACCTCGACTGGATTCGGCCTCAATGAGCAGTTCTTC. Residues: CTSTGFGLNEQFF.

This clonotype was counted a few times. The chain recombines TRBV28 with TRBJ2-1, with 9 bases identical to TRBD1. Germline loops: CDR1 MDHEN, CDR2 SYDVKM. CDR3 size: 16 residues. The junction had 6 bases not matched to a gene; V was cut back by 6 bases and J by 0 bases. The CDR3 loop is CASRTRQGVSYNEQFF. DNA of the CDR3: TGTGCCAGCAGGACCCGACAGGGGGTCTCCTACAATGAGCAGTTCTTC.

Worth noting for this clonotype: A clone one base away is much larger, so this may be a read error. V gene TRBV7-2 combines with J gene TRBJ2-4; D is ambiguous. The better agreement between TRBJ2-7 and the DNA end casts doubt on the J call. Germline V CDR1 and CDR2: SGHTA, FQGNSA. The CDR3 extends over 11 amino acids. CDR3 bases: TGTGCCGGCAGCTCCGCCTACGAGCAGTACTTC. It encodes CAGSSAYEQYF.

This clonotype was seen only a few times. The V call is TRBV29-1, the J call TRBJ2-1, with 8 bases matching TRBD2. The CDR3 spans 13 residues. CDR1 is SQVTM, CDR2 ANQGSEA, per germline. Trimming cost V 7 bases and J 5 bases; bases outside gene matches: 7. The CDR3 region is CSARGDGHNEQFF. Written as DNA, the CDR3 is TGCAGCGCGCGGGGGGATGGGCACAATGAGCAGTTCTTC.

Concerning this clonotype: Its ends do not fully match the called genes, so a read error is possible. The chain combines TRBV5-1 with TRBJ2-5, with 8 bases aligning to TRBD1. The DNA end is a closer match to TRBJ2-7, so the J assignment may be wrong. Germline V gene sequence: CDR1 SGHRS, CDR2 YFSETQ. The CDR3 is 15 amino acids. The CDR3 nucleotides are TGCCCCAGCAGCTCTCGGACAGGGAGGAGCTACGAGCAGTACTTC. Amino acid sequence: CPSSSRTGRSYEQYF.